What follows is one T cell receptor (beta chain) and its context. This may stem from a read error, because a much larger clone lies one nucleotide away. This CDR3 is 14 amino acids long. Per germline, CDR1 SGHTA and CDR2 FQGNSA. J gave up 3 bases and V 6 bases, and 4 bases lay outside the gene matches. These data are taken from a study of regulatory T cells in long-lasting Graves disease. Described time point: newly diagnosed GD, antithyroid drugs for less than 3 months. The TCR library was made from RNA extracted from PBMCs. The patients included were those that came from an endocrinology department in Xi'an, China. Combining iRepertoire HTBI primers with Arm-PCR of CDR3 regions, the authors built TCR beta libraries. One entry per CDR3 protein results from TCRdb running MiXCR on the multiplex PCR reads. The sample has some 220,000 distinct CDR3 sequences, roughly a fifth seen once. A further study also used this sample, focusing on T cells in Graves' hyperthyroidism and ophthalmopathy.

The chain is built from TRBV7-2 and TRBJ1-1; 10 bases fit TRBD1. The origin of this receptor is a woman in her 30s with Graves disease. This sample comprised peripheral blood mononuclear cells (PBMCs), obtained at new diagnosis, from a patient treated with antithyroid drugs. The CDR3 DNA reads as TGTGCCAGCAGGATGGGACAGGGGTACACTGAAGCTTTCTTT. It encodes CASRMGQGYTEAFF.